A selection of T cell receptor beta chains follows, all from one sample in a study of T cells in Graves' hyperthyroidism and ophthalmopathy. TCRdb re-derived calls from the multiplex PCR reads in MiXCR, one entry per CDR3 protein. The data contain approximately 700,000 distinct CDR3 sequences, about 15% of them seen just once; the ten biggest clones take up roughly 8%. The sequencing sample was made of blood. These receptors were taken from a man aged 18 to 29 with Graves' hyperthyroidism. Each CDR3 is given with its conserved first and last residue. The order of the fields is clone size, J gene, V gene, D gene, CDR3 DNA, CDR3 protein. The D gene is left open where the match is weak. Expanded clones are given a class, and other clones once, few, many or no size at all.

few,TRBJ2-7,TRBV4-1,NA,TGCGCCAGCAGCCAAGATTTGGGACCCTACGAGCAGTACTTC,CASSQDLGPYEQYF
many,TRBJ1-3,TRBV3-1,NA,TGTGCCAGCAGCCCGTCGTCGGGCAGCGGAAACACCATATATTTT,CASSPSSGSGNTIYF
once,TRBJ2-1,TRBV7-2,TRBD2,TGTGCCAGCAGCACCTCGGGACTAGCTGTCGCAGGCAATGAGCAGTTCTTC,CASSTSGLAVAGNEQFF
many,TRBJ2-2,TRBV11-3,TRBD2,TGTGCCAGCAGCTTAATGACTAGCGGGAGAAACACCGGGGAGCTGTTTTTT,CASSLMTSGRNTGELFF
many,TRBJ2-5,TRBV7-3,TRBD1,TGTGCCAGCAGCCGGGACAGGGAATCAGAGACCCAGTACTTC,CASSRDRESETQYF
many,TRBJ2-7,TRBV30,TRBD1,TGTGCCTGGAGACGGACAGGGGTGGTCTACGAGCAGTACTTC,CAWRRTGVVYEQYF
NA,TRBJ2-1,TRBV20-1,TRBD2,TGCAGTGGTAGCGGGAGGGCCACCTATGAGCAGTTCTTC,CSGSGRATYEQFF
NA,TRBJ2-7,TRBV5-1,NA,TGCGCCAGCAGCATGATCAGGGGGGCAATCTACGAGCAGTACTTC,CASSMIRGAIYEQYF
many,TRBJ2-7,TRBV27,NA,TGTGCCAGCACCGCCCTCGGCGGACGCACCTACGAGCAGTACTTC,CASTALGGRTYEQYF
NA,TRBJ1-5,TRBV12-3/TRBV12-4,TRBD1,TGTGCCAGCAGTACAACAGGGGGGCACAATCAGCCCCAGCATTTT,CASSTTGGHNQPQHF
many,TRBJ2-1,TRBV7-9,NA,TGTGCCAGCAGCTCCTCGGTGGTGAGCTCCTACAATGAGCAGTTCTTC,CASSSSVVSSYNEQFF
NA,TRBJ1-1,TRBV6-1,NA,TGTGCCAGCAGGCCAGGGGCAGCGGGAAATCCTGAAGCTTTCTTT,CASRPGAAGNPEAFF
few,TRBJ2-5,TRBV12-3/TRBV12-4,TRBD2,TGTGCCAGCAGTTCCCCGGGAGGGTTACAAGAGACCCAGTACTTC,CASSSPGGLQETQYF
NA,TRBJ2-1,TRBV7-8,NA,TGTGCCAGCAGCACTCCAGGAGCAGTCGGTGAGCAGTTCTTC,CASSTPGAVGEQFF
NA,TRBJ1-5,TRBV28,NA,TGTGCCAGCAGTTTCCCCCCTGGTGATCAGCCCCAGCATTTT,CASSFPPGDQPQHF